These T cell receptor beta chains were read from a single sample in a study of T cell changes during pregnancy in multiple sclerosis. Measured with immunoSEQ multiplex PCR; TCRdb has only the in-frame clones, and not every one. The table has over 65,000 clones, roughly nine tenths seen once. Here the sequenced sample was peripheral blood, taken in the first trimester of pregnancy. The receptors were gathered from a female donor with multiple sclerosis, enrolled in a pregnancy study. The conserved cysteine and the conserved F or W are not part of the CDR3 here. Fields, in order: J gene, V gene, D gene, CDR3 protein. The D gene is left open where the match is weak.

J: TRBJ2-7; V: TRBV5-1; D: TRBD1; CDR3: ASSFSGTGGSYEQY
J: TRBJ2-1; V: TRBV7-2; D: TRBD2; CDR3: ASSLVASGGLNEQF
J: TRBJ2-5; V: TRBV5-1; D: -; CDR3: ASSLDPGAETQY
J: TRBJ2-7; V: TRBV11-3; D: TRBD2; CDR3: ASSRSGGTYEQY
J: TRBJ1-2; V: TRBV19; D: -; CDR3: ASSWTSYGYT
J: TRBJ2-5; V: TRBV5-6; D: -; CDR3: ASSRGGGKTQY
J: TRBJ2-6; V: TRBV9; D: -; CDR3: ASSVVGSGANVLT
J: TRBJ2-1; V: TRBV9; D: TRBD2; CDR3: ASSGSGGHDEQF
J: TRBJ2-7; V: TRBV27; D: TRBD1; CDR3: ASRRQGAYEQY
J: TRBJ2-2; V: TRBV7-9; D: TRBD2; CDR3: ASSQTSGNTGELF
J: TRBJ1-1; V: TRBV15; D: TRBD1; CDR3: ATSRDRGIGEAF
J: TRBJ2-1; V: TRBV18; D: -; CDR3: ASSPQEATYNEQF
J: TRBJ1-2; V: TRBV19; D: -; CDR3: ASRATGLNYGYT
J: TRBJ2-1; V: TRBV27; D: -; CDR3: ASSLIRLAAINEQF
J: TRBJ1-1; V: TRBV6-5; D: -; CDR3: ASSERRSEAF
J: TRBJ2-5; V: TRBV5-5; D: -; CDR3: ASSRGGSQETQY
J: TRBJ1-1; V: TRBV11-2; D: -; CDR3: ASSLSGDGGDEAF
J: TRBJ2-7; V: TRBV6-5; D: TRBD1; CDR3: ASSKQGTYEQY
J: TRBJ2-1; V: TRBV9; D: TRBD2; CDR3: ASSSSGRADEQF
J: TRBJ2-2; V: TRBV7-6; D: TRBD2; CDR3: ASSLRLAGGSNTGELF
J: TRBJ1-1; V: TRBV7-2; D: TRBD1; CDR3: ASSSWTGPTEAF
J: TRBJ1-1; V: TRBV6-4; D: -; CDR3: ASSAKPNTEAF
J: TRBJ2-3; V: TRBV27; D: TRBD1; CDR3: ASSLKARTGVGSTDTQY
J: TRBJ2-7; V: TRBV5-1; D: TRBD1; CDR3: ASSSGTVAYEQY
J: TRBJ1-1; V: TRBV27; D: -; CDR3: ASSLSAGLNTEAF
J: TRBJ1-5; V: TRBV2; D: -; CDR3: ASSLSRFSNQPQH
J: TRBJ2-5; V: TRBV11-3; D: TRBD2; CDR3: ASSQGLAGDQETQY
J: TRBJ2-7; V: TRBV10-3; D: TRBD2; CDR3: AISGGGDEQY
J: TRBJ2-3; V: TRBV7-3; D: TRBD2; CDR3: ASSRDYTDTQY
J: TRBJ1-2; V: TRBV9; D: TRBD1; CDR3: ASSEGTGVFYGYT
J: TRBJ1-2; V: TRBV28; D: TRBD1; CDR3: ASSSTGFYGYT
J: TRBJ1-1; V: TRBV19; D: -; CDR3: ASSHDRFNTEAF
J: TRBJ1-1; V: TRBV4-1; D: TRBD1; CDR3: ASSRTGGVTEAF
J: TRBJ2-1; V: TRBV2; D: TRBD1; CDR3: ASSGWDRGVGEQF
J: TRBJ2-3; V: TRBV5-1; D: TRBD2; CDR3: ASSFLKGGSTDTQY
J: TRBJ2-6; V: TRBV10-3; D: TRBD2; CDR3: AIHRDRTSGNSGANVLT
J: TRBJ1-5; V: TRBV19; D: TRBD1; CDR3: ASSDYPRGTGGYQPQH
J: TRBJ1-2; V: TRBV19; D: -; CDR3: ASSIGAGFGSYGYT
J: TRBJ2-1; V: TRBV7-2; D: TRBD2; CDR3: ASSLALILAGFNEQF
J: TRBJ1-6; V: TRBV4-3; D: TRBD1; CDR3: ASSQEGQGGSPLH
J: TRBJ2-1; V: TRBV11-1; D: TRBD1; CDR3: ASSARTGTYNEQF
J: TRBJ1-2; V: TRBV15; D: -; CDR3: ATSRGRGNYGYT
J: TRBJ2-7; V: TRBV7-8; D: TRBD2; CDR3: ASGGLAGPSYEQY
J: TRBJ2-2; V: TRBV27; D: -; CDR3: ASRQYTGELF
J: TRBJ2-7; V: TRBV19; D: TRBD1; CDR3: ASSIPGQGIYEQY